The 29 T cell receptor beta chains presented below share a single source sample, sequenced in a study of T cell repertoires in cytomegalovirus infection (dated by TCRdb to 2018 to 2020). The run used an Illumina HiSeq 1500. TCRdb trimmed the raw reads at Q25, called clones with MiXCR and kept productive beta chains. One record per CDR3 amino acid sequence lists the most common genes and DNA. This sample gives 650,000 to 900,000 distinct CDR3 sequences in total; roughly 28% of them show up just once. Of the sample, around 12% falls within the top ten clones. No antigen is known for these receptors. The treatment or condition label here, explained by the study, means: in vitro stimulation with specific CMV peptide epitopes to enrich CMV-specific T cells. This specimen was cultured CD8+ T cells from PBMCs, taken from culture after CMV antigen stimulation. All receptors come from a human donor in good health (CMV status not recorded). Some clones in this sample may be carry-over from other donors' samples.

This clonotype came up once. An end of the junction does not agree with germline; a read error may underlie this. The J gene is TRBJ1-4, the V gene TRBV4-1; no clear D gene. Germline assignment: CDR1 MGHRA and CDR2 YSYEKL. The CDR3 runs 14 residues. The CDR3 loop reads CASSQEFGSGKLSF. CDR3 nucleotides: TGCGCCAGCAGCCAAGAGTTTGGGTCCGGGAAACTGTCTTTT.

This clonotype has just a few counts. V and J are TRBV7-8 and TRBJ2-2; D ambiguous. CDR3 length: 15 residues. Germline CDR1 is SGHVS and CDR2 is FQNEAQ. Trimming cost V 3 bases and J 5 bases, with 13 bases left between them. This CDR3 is CASSFKSGGTGELFF. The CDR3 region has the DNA TGTGCCAGCAGCTTTAAGTCCGGCGGAACCGGGGAGCTGTTTTTT.

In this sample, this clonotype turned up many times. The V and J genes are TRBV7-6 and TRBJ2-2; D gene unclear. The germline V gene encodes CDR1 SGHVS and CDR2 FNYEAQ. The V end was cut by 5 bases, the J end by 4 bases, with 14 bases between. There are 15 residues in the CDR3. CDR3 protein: CASSPVAHGTGELFF. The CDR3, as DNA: TGTGCCAGCAGCCCCGTAGCCCATGGCACCGGGGAGCTGTTTTTT.

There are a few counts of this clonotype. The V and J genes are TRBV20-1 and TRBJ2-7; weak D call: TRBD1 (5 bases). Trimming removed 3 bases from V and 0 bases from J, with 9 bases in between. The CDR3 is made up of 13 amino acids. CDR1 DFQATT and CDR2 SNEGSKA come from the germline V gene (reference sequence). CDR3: CSARDTNSYEQYF. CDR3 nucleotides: TGCAGTGCTAGGGACACCAACTCCTACGAGCAGTACTTC.

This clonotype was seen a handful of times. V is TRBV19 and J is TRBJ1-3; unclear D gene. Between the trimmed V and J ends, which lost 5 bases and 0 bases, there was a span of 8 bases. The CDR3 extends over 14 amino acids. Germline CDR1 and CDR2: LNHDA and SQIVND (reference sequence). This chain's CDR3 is CASSPRLSGNTIYF. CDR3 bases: TGTGCCAGTAGTCCCCGGCTCTCTGGAAACACCATATATTTT.

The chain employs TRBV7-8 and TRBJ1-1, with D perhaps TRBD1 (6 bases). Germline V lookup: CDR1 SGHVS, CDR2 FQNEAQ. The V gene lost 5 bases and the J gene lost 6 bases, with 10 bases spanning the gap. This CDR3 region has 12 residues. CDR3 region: CASSTTGPEAFF. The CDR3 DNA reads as TGTGCCAGCAGCACCACAGGGCCTGAAGCTTTCTTT.

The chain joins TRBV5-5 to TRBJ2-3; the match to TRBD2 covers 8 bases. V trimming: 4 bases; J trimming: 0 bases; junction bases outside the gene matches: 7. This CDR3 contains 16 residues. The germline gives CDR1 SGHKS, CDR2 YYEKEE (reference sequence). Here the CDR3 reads CASSLPAGESTDTQYF. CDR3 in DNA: TGTGCCAGCAGCCTACCAGCGGGAGAAAGCACAGATACGCAGTATTTT.

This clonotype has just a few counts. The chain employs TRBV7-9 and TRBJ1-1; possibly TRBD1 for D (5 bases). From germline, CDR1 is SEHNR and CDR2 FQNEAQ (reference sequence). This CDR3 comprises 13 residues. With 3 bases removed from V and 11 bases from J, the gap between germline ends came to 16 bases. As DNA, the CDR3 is TGTGCCAGCAGCTTTTCAAACGGGACTCGGGCTTTCTTT. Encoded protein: CASSFSNGTRAFF.

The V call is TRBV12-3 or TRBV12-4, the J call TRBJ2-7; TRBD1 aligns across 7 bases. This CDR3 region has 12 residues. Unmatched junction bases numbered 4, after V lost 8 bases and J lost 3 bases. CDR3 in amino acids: CASLGQSYEQYF. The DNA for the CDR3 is TGTGCCAGCTTGGGACAGAGCTACGAGCAGTACTTC.

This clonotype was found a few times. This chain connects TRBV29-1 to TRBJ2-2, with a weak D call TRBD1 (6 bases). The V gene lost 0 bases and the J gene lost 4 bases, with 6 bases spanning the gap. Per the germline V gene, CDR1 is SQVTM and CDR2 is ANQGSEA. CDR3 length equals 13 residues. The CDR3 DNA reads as TGCAGCGTTGAAGACAGGGGCACCGGGGAGCTGTTTTTT. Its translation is CSVEDRGTGELFF.

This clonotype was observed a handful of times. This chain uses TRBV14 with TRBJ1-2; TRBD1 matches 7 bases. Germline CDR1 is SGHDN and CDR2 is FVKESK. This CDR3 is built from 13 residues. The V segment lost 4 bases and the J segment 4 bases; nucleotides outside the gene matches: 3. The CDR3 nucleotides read TGTGCCAGCAGCCTCAGGGACAGCTATGGCTACACCTTC. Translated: CASSLRDSYGYTF.

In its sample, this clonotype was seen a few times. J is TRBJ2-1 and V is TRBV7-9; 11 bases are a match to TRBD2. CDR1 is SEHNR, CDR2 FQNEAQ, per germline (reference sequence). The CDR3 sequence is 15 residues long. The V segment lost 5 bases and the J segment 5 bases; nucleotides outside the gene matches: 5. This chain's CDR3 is CASSPPSGGNNEQFF. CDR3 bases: TGTGCCAGCAGCCCTCCTAGCGGGGGGAACAATGAGCAGTTCTTC.

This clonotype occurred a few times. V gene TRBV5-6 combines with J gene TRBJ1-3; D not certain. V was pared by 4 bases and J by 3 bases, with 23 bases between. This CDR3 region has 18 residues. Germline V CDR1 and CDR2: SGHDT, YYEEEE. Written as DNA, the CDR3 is TGTGCCAGCAGCGTACGTCAAGGTGACCGTGTTTTTGGAAACACCATATATTTT. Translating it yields CASSVRQGDRVFGNTIYF.

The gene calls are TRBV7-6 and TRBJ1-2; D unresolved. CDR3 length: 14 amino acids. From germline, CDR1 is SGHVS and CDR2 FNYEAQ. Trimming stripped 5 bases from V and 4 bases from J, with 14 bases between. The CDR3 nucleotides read TGTGCCAGCAGCCCGCTCACTGACGTCTATGGCTACACCTTC. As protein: CASSPLTDVYGYTF.

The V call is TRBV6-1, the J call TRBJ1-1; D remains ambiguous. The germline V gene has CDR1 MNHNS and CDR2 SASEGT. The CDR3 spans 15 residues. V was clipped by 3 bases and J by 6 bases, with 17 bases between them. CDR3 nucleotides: TGTGCCAGCAGTGACAAGGGTAGAGGAGCCCCTGAAGCTTTCTTT. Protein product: CASSDKGRGAPEAFF.

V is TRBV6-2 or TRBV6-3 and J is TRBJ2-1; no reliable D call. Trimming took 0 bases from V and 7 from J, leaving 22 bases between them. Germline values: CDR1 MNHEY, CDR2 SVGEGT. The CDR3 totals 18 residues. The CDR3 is CASSYSETGRVDGNEQFF. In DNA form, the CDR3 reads TGTGCCAGCAGTTACTCCGAAACCGGTCGGGTGGATGGGAATGAGCAGTTCTTC.

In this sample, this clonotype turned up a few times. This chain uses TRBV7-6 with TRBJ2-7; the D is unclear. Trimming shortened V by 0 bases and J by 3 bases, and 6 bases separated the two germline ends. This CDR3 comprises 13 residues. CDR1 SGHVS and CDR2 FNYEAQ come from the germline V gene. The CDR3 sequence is CASSLAANYEQYF. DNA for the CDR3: TGTGCCAGCAGCTTAGCGGCAAACTACGAGCAGTACTTC.

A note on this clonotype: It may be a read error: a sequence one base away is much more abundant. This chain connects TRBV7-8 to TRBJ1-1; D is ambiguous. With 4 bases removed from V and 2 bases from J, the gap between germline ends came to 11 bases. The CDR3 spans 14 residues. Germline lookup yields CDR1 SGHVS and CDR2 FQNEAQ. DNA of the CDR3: TGTGCCAGCAGCTCTCCGAAGACTAACACTGAAGCTTTCTTT. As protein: CASSSPKTNTEAFF.

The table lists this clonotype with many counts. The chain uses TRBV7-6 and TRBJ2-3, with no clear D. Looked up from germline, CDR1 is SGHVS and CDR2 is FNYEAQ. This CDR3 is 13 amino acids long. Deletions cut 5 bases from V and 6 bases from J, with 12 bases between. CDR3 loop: CASSPRTLDTQYF. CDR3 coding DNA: TGTGCCAGCAGCCCCCGGACGCTCGATACGCAGTATTTT.

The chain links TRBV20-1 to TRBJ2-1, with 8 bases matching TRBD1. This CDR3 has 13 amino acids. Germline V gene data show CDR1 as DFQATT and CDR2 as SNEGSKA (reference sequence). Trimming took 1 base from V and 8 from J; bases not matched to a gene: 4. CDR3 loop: CSARVAGGYEQFF. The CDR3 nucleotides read TGCAGTGCTAGAGTGGCAGGGGGCTATGAGCAGTTCTTC.

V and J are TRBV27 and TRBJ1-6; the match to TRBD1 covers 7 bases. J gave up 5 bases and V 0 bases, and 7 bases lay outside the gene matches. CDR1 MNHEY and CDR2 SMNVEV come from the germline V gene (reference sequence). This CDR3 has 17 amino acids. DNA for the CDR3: TGTGCCAGCAGTTTATCTTATCCGGGACAGAATAATTCACCCCTCCACTTT. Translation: CASSLSYPGQNNSPLHF.

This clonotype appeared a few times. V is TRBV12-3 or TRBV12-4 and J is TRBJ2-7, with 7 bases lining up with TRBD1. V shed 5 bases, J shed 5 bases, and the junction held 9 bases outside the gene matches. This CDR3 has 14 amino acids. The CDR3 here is CASSGTGAINEQYF. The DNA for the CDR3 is TGTGCCAGCAGTGGTACAGGGGCAATCAACGAGCAGTACTTC.

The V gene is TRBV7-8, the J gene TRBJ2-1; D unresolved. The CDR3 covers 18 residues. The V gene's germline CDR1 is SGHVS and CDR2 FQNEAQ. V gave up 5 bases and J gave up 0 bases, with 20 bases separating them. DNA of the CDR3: TGTGCCAGCAGCCCAGTCTTCGGCCTCTCGAGCTCCTACAATGAGCAGTTCTTC. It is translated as CASSPVFGLSSSYNEQFF.

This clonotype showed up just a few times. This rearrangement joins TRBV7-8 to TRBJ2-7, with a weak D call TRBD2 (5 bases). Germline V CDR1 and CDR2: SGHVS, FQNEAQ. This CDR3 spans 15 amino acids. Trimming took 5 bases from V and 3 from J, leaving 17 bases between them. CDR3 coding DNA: TGTGCCAGCAGCCCCCTGCCCGGGGTCAACTACGAGCAGTACTTC. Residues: CASSPLPGVNYEQYF.

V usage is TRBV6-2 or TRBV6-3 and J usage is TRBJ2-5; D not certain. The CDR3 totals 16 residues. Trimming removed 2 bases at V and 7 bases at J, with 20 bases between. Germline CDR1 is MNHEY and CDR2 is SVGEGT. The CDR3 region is CASSYDAGRPTRTQYF. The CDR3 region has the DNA TGTGCCAGCAGTTACGACGCAGGTCGACCCACCAGGACCCAGTACTTC.

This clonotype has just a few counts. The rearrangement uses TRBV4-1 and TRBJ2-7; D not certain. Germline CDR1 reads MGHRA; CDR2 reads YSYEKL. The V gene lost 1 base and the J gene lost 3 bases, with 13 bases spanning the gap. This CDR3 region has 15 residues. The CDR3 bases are TGCGCCAGCAGCCAAGGTATTGGCCACAGCTACGAGCAGTACTTC. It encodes CASSQGIGHSYEQYF.

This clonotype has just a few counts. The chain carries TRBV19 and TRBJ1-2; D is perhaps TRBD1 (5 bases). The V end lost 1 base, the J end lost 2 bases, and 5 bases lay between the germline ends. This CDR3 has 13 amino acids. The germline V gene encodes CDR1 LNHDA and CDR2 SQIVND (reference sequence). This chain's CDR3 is CASSIAGNYGYTF. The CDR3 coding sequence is TGTGCCAGTAGTATAGCAGGGAACTATGGCTACACCTTC. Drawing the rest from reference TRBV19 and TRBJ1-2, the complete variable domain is DGGITQSPKYLFRKEGQNVTLSCEQNLNHDAMYWYRQDPGQGLRLIYYSQIVNDFQKGDIAEGYSVSREKKESFPLTVTSAQKNPTAFYLCASSIAGNYGYTFGSGTRLTVV.

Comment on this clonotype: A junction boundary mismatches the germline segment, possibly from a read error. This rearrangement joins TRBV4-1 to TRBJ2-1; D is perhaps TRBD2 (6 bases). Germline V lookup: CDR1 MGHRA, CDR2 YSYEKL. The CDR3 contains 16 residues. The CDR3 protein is CASSQDRAGRYNEQFF. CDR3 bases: TGTGCCAGCAGCCAAGATCGGGCGGGGAGATACAATGAGCAGTTCTTC.

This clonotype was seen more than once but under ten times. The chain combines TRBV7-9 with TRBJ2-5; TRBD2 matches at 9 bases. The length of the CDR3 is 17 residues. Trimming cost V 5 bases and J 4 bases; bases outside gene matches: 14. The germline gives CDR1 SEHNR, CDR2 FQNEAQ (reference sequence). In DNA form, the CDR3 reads TGTGCCAGCAGCCCCACCTCTGAGCGGGGGGATGGAGAGACCCAGTACTTC. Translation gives CASSPTSERGDGETQYF.